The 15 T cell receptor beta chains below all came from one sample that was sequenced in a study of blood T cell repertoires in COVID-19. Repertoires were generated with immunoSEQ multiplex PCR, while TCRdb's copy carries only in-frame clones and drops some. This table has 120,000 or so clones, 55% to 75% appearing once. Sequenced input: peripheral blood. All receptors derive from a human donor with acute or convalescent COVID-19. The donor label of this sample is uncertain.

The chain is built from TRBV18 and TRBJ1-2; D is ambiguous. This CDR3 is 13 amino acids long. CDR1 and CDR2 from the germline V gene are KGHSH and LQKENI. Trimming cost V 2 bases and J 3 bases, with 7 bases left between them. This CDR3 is CASSPGEDYGYTF. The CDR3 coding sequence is TGTGCCAGCTCACCAGGGGAGGACTATGGCTACACCTTC. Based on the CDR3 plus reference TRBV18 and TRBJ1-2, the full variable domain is NAGVMQNPRHLVRRRGQEARLRCSPMKGHSHVYWYRQLPEEGLKFMVYLQKENIIDESGMPKERFSAEFPKEGPSILRIQQVVRGDSAAYFCASSPGEDYGYTFGSGTRLTVV.

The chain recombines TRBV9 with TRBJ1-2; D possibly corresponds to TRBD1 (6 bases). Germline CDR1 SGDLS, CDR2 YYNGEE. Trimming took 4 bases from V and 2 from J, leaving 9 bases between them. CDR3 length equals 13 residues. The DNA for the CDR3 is TGTGCCAGCAGCAGGGACACCAACTATGGCTACACCTTC. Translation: CASSRDTNYGYTF.

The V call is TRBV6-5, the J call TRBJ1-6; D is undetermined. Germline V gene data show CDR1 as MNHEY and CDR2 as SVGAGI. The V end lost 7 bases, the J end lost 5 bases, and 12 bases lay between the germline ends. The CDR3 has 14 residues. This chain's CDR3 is CASKSPGNNSPLHF. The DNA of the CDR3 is TGTGCCAGCAAGTCACCGGGGAATAATTCACCCCTCCACTTT.

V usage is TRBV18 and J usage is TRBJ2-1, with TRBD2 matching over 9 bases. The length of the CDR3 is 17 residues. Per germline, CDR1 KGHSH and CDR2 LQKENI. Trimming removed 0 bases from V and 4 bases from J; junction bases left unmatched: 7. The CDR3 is CASSPPGLAGYYNEQFF. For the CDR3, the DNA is TGTGCCAGCTCACCACCTGGGCTAGCGGGGTATTACAATGAGCAGTTCTTC.

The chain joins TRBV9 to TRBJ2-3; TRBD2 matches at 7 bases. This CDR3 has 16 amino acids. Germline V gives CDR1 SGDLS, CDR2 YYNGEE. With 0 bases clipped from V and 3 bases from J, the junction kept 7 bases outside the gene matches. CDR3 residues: CASSVGWGGTTDTQYF. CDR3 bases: TGTGCCAGCAGCGTAGGATGGGGGGGGACGACAGATACGCAGTATTTT.

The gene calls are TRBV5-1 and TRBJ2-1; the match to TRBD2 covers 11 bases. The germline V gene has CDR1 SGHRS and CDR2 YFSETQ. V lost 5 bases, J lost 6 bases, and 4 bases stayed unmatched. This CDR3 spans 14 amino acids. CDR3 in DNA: TGCGCCAGCAGGCTAGCGGGGGGTCTCAATGAGCAGTTCTTC. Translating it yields CASRLAGGLNEQFF.

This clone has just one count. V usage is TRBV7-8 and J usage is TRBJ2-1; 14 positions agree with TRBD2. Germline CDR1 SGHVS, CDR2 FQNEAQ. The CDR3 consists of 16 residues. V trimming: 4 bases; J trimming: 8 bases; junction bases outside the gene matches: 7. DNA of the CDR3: TGTGCCAGCAGCTACGGACTAGCGGGAGGTAGGGATGAGCAGTTCTTC. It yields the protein CASSYGLAGGRDEQFF. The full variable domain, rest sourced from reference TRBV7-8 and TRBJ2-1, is GAGVSQSPRYKVAKRGQDVALRCDPISGHVSLFWYQQALGQGPEFLTYFQNEAQLDKSGLPSDRFFAERPEGSVSTLKIQRTQQEDSAVYLCASSYGLAGGRDEQFFGPGTRLTVL.

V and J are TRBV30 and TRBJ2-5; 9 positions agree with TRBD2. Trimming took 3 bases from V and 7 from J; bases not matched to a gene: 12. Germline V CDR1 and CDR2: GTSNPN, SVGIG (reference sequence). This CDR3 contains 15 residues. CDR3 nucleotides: TGTGCCTGGAGCCTTCTAGCGGGGACCGTCGGGACCCAGTACTTC. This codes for CAWSLLAGTVGTQYF.

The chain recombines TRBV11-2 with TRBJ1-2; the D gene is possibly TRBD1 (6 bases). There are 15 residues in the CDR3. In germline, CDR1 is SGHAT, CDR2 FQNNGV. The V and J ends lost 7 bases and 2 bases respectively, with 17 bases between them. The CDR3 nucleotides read TGTGCCAGCAAACTCGACAGGTCGAGGAACTATGGCTACACCTTC. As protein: CASKLDRSRNYGYTF.

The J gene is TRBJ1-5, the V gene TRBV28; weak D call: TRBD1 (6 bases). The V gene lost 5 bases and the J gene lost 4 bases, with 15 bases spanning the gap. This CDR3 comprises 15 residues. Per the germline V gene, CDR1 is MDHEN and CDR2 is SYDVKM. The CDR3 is CASSARGVGNQPQHF. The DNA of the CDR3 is TGTGCCAGCAGTGCCAGGGGAGTGGGTAATCAGCCCCAGCATTTT. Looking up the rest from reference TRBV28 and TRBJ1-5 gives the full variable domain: DVKVTQSSRYLVKRTGEKVFLECVQDMDHENMFWYRQDPGLGLRLIYFSYDVKMKEKGDIPEGYSVSREKKERFSLILESASTNQTSMYLCASSARGVGNQPQHFGDGTRLSIL.

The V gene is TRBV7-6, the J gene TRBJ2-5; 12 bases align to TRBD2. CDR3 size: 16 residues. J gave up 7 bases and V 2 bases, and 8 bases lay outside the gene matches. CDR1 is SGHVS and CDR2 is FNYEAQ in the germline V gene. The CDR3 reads CASSLRLAGVLGTQYF. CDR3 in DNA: TGTGCCAGCAGCTTAAGACTAGCGGGGGTCCTGGGGACCCAGTACTTC. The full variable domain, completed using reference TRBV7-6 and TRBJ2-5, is GAGVSQSPRYKVTKRGQDVALRCDPISGHVSLYWYRQALGQGPEFLTYFNYEAQQDKSGLPNDRFSAERPEGSISTLTIQRTEQRDSAMYRCASSLRLAGVLGTQYFGPGTRLLVL.

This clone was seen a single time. CDR3 protein: CASSISVDRGLTF. The CDR3 coding sequence is TGTGCCAGTAGTATATCCGTCGACAGGGGACTTACCTTC. The rearrangement joins TRBV19 to TRBJ1-2, with 8 bases identical to TRBD1. This CDR3 contains 13 residues. Trimming removed 2 bases from V and 14 bases from J; junction bases left unmatched: 10. Germline V lookup: CDR1 LNHDA, CDR2 SQIVND (reference sequence).

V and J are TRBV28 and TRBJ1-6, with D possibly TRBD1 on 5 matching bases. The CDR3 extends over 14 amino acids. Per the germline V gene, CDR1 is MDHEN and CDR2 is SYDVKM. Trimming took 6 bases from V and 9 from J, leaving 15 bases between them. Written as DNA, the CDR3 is TGTGCCAGCAGGTCCGGGACTTTAGGTTCACCCCTCCACTTT. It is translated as CASRSGTLGSPLHF.

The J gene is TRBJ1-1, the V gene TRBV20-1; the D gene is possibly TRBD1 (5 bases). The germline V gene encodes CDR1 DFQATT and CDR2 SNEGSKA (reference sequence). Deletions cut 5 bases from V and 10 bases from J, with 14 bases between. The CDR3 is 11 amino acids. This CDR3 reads CSAGQGSGAFF. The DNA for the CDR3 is TGCAGTGCTGGCCAGGGTTCAGGAGCTTTCTTT.

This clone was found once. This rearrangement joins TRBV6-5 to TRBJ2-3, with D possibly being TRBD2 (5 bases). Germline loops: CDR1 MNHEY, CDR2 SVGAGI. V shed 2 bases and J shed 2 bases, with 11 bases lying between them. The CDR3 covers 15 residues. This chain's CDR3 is CASSYGPGFTDTQYF. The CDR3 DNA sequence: TGTGCCAGCAGTTACGGGCCGGGGTTCACAGATACGCAGTATTTT.